These 21 T cell receptor beta chains originate from one sample sequenced in a study of identical twins. TCRdb reanalysed the 5' RACE reads using MiXCR and keeps one entry per CDR3 protein. The data hold 500,000 to 650,000 distinct CDR3 sequences, with about 7.6% observed a single time. These data were also filed under a second study, of yellow fever vaccine responses in identical twins.

Sequencing was carried out using PBMCs. The origin of the receptors is a woman aged 18-35 years in good health.

This clonotype occurred many times. The chain uses TRBV12-3 or TRBV12-4 and TRBJ1-3, with D uncertain. CDR3 length: 14 residues. The germline V and J ends were trimmed by 3 bases and 0 bases, with 6 bases remaining between them. CDR3: CASSFGSSGNTIYF. The CDR3 nucleotides are TGTGCCAGCAGTTTCGGGAGCTCTGGAAACACCATATATTTT.

In its sample, this clonotype was seen a few times. The chain combines TRBV6-5 with TRBJ1-5; D gene uncertain. CDR3 size: 14 residues. CDR1 is MNHEY, CDR2 SVGAGI, per germline. V lost 0 bases, J lost 5 bases, and 8 bases lay in between. As DNA, the CDR3 is TGTGCCAGCAGTTACTCGTTTGGCGATCAGCCCCAGCATTTT. As protein: CASSYSFGDQPQHF.

About this clonotype: Mismatch with germline at one junction end may stem from a read error. This chain connects TRBV24-1 to TRBJ2-5; TRBD2 matches at 8 bases. Germline CDR1 and CDR2: KGHDR and SFDVKD. This CDR3 is 21 amino acids long. The CDR3 DNA sequence: TGTGCGACCATTGATCCCGGGAGGGGCGGCTCGGGACTCCGTGATCAAGAGACCCAGTACTTC. It translates to CATIDPGRGGSGLRDQETQYF.

CDR3: CSARDPGATPYEQYV. The CDR3 nucleotides read TGCAGTGCTAGAGACCCCGGCGCGACTCCCTACGAGCAGTACGTC. The chain couples TRBV20-1 to TRBJ2-7, with no clear D. Trimming took off 0 bases at V and 2 bases at J, with 14 bases between the two ends. CDR1 is DFQATT and CDR2 is SNEGSKA in the germline V gene (reference sequence). This CDR3 region has 15 residues.

This clonotype was seen more than once but under ten times. The rearrangement joins TRBV7-9 to TRBJ2-7; D is undetermined. The CDR3 is made up of 12 amino acids. Trimming cost V 0 bases and J 6 bases, with 6 bases left between them. The germline V gene has CDR1 SEHNR and CDR2 FQNEAQ (reference sequence). The chain's CDR3 is CASSLAVSEQYF. CDR3 in DNA: TGTGCCAGCAGCTTAGCGGTTTCCGAGCAGTACTTC.

This clonotype was observed many times. This rearrangement joins TRBV7-9 to TRBJ1-2; 10 bases are shared with TRBD1. The CDR3 covers 17 residues. The trim removed 1 base at V and 1 base at J, leaving 6 bases unmatched. The V gene's germline CDR1 is SEHNR and CDR2 FQNEAQ (reference sequence). The CDR3 sequence: CASSLGGQGEINYGYTF. The CDR3 coding sequence is TGTGCCAGCAGCTTAGGAGGACAGGGGGAAATTAACTATGGCTACACCTTC.

This clonotype was seen ten or more times. This rearrangement joins TRBV5-1 to TRBJ1-1, with D possibly TRBD1 on 5 matching bases. Trimming removed 2 bases at V and 6 bases at J, with 11 bases between. Germline loops: CDR1 SGHRS, CDR2 YFSETQ. The CDR3 loop spans 13 amino acids. CDR3 DNA: TGCGCCAGCAGCTTTAGGGGAGAGGCTGAAGCTTTCTTT. It specifies CASSFRGEAEAFF.

In this sample, this clonotype turned up a few times. J is TRBJ1-6 and V is TRBV7-3; D is perhaps TRBD1 (5 bases). This CDR3 has 15 amino acids. Germline V gene sequence: CDR1 SGHTA, CDR2 FQGTGA. V lost 4 bases to trimming and J lost 7 bases, with 14 bases between them. CDR3 sequence (DNA): TGTGCCAGCAGCTCTCAACCGGGACGAAATTCACCCCTCCACTTT. Amino acid sequence: CASSSQPGRNSPLHF.

This clonotype turned up a few times. The chain links TRBV12-3 or TRBV12-4 to TRBJ2-3; the D gene could be TRBD1 or TRBD2 (5 bases each). The CDR3 extends over 16 amino acids. With 2 bases removed from V and 6 bases from J, the gap between germline ends came to 18 bases. The DNA of the CDR3 is TGTGCCAGCAGTTTACAGCCGGGACCCCCTTTGGATACGCAGTATTTT. It codes for CASSLQPGPPLDTQYF.

The V and J genes are TRBV6-1 and TRBJ1-2, with D possibly being TRBD1 (6 bases). Germline values: CDR1 MNHNS, CDR2 SASEGT. Deletions cut 3 bases from V and 2 bases from J, with 16 bases between. The CDR3 has 16 amino acids. The CDR3 sequence: CASSEVPTGKNYGYTF. Here the CDR3 DNA reads TGTGCCAGCAGTGAGGTCCCGACAGGCAAGAACTATGGCTACACCTTC.

This clonotype was picked up many times. The rearrangement joins TRBV19 to TRBJ2-7; 9 bases fit TRBD1. Unmatched junction bases numbered 11, after V lost 4 bases and J lost 1 base. CDR3 length equals 17 residues. From germline, CDR1 is LNHDA and CDR2 SQIVND (reference sequence). The CDR3 sequence: CASSRGQGSSVSYEQYF. CDR3 DNA: TGTGCCAGTAGTAGGGGACAGGGAAGTAGTGTTTCCTACGAGCAGTACTTC.

This clonotype has a handful of counts. The chain links TRBV6-5 to TRBJ1-1, with D perhaps TRBD1 (5 bases). This CDR3 comprises 15 residues. V dropped 0 bases and J dropped 2 bases, with 10 bases sitting between them. The germline V gene has CDR1 MNHEY and CDR2 SVGAGI. The CDR3 sequence: CASSYSPQGNTEAFF. CDR3 nucleotides: TGTGCCAGCAGTTACTCACCGCAGGGAAACACTGAAGCTTTCTTT.

This chain uses TRBV5-1 with TRBJ2-7; 8 nucleotides match TRBD2. The length of the CDR3 is 14 residues. Per germline, CDR1 SGHRS and CDR2 YFSETQ. Trimming cost V 4 bases and J 0 bases; bases outside gene matches: 3. This CDR3 reads CASSQTSASYEQYF. CDR3 sequence (DNA): TGCGCCAGCAGCCAGACTAGCGCCTCCTACGAGCAGTACTTC.

The chain carries TRBV2 and TRBJ2-1; D is perhaps TRBD1 or TRBD2 (10 bases each). The germline CDR1 and CDR2 sequences are SNHLY and FYNNEI. The V and J ends lost 5 bases and 8 bases respectively, with 37 bases between them. The CDR3 totals 21 residues. CDR3 protein: CASSSIGQGVVASGSKDEQFF. CDR3 coding DNA: TGTGCCAGCAGTTCAATCGGACAGGGGGTCGTGGCTAGCGGGAGTAAAGATGAGCAGTTCTTC.

This clonotype was counted ten times or more. This sequence joins TRBV10-1 and TRBJ2-7; 8 nucleotides match TRBD2. CDR3 length equals 14 residues. V was clipped by 7 bases and J by 0 bases; unmatched bases: 5. Germline CDR1 is WNHNN and CDR2 is SYGVQD (reference sequence). The CDR3 loop reads CASKKAGVSYEQYF. The CDR3 coding sequence is TGCGCCAGCAAGAAAGCGGGGGTCTCCTACGAGCAGTACTTC.

The sample holds many counts of this clonotype. The chain recombines TRBV12-3 or TRBV12-4 with TRBJ2-3; no clear D. The ends were cut back, 5 bases at V and 4 bases at J, with 7 bases in the middle. The CDR3 length is 12 residues. The CDR3 nucleotides read TGTGCCAGCAGTCCCCTTCCAGATACGCAGTATTTT. Protein: CASSPLPDTQYF.

The chain employs TRBV14 and TRBJ2-1, with D perhaps TRBD1 (5 bases). The CDR3 spans 15 residues. V lost 1 base and J 3 bases, leaving 10 bases between the germline ends. In germline, CDR1 is SGHDN, CDR2 FVKESK. DNA of the CDR3: TGTGCCAGCAGCCAAGGGATGGGGCTCTACAATGAGCAGTTCTTC. Its protein is CASSQGMGLYNEQFF.

The chain employs TRBV5-1 and TRBJ1-2; D ambiguous. The germline V and J ends were trimmed by 0 bases and 8 bases, with 11 bases remaining between them. The CDR3 runs 13 residues. Germline V gene sequence: CDR1 SGHRS, CDR2 YFSETQ. The CDR3 protein is CASSLVGFQGYTF. CDR3 coding DNA: TGCGCCAGCAGCTTGGTGGGCTTCCAAGGCTACACCTTC.

This clonotype was seen repeatedly, ten times or more. This chain uses TRBV15 with TRBJ1-3, with TRBD1 matching 7 bases. The CDR3 has 16 amino acids. V was pared by 3 bases and J by 0 bases, with 5 bases of the junction left unmatched. In germline, CDR1 is LNHNV, CDR2 YYDKDF (reference sequence). The CDR3 sequence is CATSSLTGSSGNTIYF. CDR3 in DNA: TGTGCCACCAGCAGTCTGACAGGGAGCTCTGGAAACACCATATATTTT.

This clonotype has a count of ten or more. The V call is TRBV20-1, the J call TRBJ2-1, with 10 bases lining up with TRBD2. The ends lost 1 base at V and 5 bases at J; junction bases unmatched: 23. Per germline, CDR1 DFQATT and CDR2 SNEGSKA (reference sequence). This CDR3 is 21 amino acids long. The CDR3 loop reads CSARALVGSGRAQGLDNEQFF. The CDR3, as DNA: TGCAGTGCTAGAGCTCTCGTTGGGAGCGGGAGGGCCCAAGGGTTAGACAATGAGCAGTTCTTC.

This clonotype was observed a few times. The gene calls are TRBV4-1 and TRBJ2-1, with TRBD2 identical over 10 bases. J gave up 8 bases and V 8 bases, and 12 bases lay outside the gene matches. Germline V gene data show CDR1 as MGHRA and CDR2 as YSYEKL. The CDR3 has 15 residues. As DNA, the CDR3 is TGCGCCAGCCGAACGCCTAGCGGGAGCTCCCATGAGCAGTTCTTC. Its protein product is CASRTPSGSSHEQFF.